These 32 T cell receptor beta chains were sequenced from one sample in a study of cytomegalovirus exposure and HLA in healthy donors. PCR primers comprised 60 Vbeta and 13 Jbeta primers. The data were produced by immunoSEQ multiplex PCR, yet TCRdb's version contains in-frame clones alone and is incomplete. The data hold roughly 110,000 clones, with 65% to 80% observed a single time. The sample taken for sequencing was PBMCs. These receptors originate from a male donor in good health and CMV-seronegative.

J is TRBJ2-7 and V is TRBV7-2; D might be TRBD2 (5 bases). The germline V gene has CDR1 SGHTA and CDR2 FQGNSA. CDR3 length: 15 amino acids. With 5 bases removed from V and 1 base from J, the gap between germline ends came to 15 bases. CDR3 residues: CASSAPPRGSYEQYF. For the CDR3, the DNA is TGTGCCAGCAGCGCCCCCCCCCGGGGTTCCTACGAGCAGTACTTC. The entire variable domain, with the rest obtained from reference TRBV7-2 and TRBJ2-7, is as follows: GAGVSQSPSNKVTEKGKDVELRCDPISGHTALYWYRQSLGQGLEFLIYFQGNSAPDKSGLPSDRFSAERTGGSVSTLTIQRTQQEDSAVYLCASSAPPRGSYEQYFGPGTRLTVT.

The J gene is TRBJ2-7, the V gene TRBV6-1, with a possible D match to TRBD2 (5 bases). From germline, CDR1 is MNHNS and CDR2 SASEGT. The CDR3 has 15 residues. V lost 1 base and J 5 bases, leaving 15 bases between the germline ends. As DNA, the CDR3 is TGTGCCAGCAGTGAAGAGGTGGGAGAATGGCACGAGCAGTACTTC. This codes for CASSEEVGEWHEQYF.

This clone has more than one count but fewer than ten. The CDR3 DNA follows: TGTGCCAGCTCACCAAGCGATTACGAGCAGTACTTC. It yields the protein CASSPSDYEQYF. V gene TRBV18 combines with J gene TRBJ2-7; D is unclear. Germline CDR1 KGHSH, CDR2 LQKENI. V dropped 2 bases and J dropped 4 bases, with 6 bases sitting between them. The CDR3 totals 12 residues.

The CDR3 DNA follows: TGTGCCAGCAGCGCGACAGGGAACTATGGCTACACCTTC. This codes for CASSATGNYGYTF. The rearrangement links TRBV9 to TRBJ1-2; TRBD1 matches at 7 bases. V dropped 3 bases and J dropped 2; count of bases not matched to a gene: 1. This CDR3 contains 13 residues. CDR1 and CDR2 from the germline V gene are SGDLS and YYNGEE.

This chain joins TRBV11-3 and TRBJ2-2; tentatively, D is TRBD1 (5 bases). The germline V gene has CDR1 SGHNT and CDR2 YENEEA. The CDR3 consists of 17 residues. V lost 1 base and J 4 bases, leaving 16 bases between the germline ends. This CDR3 is CASSLGLGRAPTGELFF. In DNA, the CDR3 is TGTGCCAGCAGCTTAGGATTGGGCAGGGCCCCCACCGGGGAGCTGTTTTTT. The entire variable domain, with the rest obtained from reference TRBV11-3 and TRBJ2-2, is as follows: EAGVVQSPRYKIIEKKQPVAFWCNPISGHNTLYWYLQNLGQGPELLIRYENEEAVDDSQLPKDRFSAERLKGVDSTLKIQPAELGDSAVYLCASSLGLGRAPTGELFFGEGSRLTVL.

The rearrangement joins TRBV30 to TRBJ2-5; TRBD2 matches at 9 bases. The ends lost 3 bases at V and 5 bases at J; junction bases unmatched: 10. The CDR3 contains 15 residues. Germline loops: CDR1 GTSNPN, CDR2 SVGIG (reference sequence). The CDR3 DNA follows: TGTGCCTGGAGCCCAGGCGGGGGGGGTCGGGAGACCCAGTACTTC. Translating it yields CAWSPGGGGRETQYF.

V usage is TRBV9 and J usage is TRBJ2-7; 8 bases fit TRBD2. V lost 3 bases to trimming and J lost 5 bases; unmatched junction nucleotides: 4. CDR1 and CDR2 from the germline V gene are SGDLS and YYNGEE. The CDR3 extends over 13 amino acids. The DNA of the CDR3 is TGTGCCAGCAGCGGGGGACTAGGGGACGAGCAGTACTTC. It yields the protein CASSGGLGDEQYF.

The V call is TRBV7-2, the J call TRBJ2-2; D is unresolved. From germline, CDR1 is SGHTA and CDR2 FQGNSA. The CDR3 sequence is 14 residues long. Deletions cut 5 bases from V and 2 bases from J, with 9 bases between. CDR3 DNA: TGTGCCAGCAGCCCGTACTTTAACACCGGGGAGCTGTTTTTT. Its translation: CASSPYFNTGELFF. Full variable domain (missing parts from reference TRBV7-2 and TRBJ2-2): GAGVSQSPSNKVTEKGKDVELRCDPISGHTALYWYRQSLGQGLEFLIYFQGNSAPDKSGLPSDRFSAERTGGSVSTLTIQRTQQEDSAVYLCASSPYFNTGELFFGEGSRLTVL.

This clone was counted a single time. The V call is TRBV28, the J call TRBJ2-1; D gene ambiguous. Trimming pared 1 base from V and 0 bases from J, leaving 10 bases between. CDR1 and CDR2 (germline): MDHEN, SYDVKM. This CDR3 has 16 amino acids. The CDR3 region is CASSLSAASSYNEQFF. The DNA for the CDR3 is TGTGCCAGCAGTTTATCGGCGGCGAGCTCCTACAATGAGCAGTTCTTC.

This clone was detected only once. CDR3 nucleotide sequence: TGTGCCAGCAGCTCTGACAGGTTAACCGGGGAGCTGTTTTTT. This sequence encodes CASSSDRLTGELFF. The chain employs TRBV7-6 and TRBJ2-2; a weak D match, TRBD1 (6 bases). This CDR3 contains 14 residues. With 4 bases removed from V and 5 bases from J, the gap between germline ends came to 11 bases. CDR1 is SGHVS, CDR2 FNYEAQ, per germline.

The rearrangement joins TRBV6-1 to TRBJ2-1, with 7 bases matching TRBD1. Germline V gene data show CDR1 as MNHNS and CDR2 as SASEGT. This CDR3 spans 15 amino acids. V dropped 3 bases and J dropped 3; count of bases not matched to a gene: 5. CDR3 DNA sequence: TGTGCCAGCAGTGATTTGGCAGGGGGCTACAATGAGCAGTTCTTC. It specifies CASSDLAGGYNEQFF.

The J gene is TRBJ2-5, the V gene TRBV10-3, with 8 bases identical to TRBD1. The J call may be faulty, since TRBJ2-7 better matches the DNA end. The length of the CDR3 is 13 residues. Germline lookup yields CDR1 ENHRY and CDR2 SYGVKD. Here the CDR3 DNA reads TGTGCCATCAAGGGACAGGAGACCTACGAGCAGTACTTC. Encoded protein: CAIKGQETYEQYF.

This clone occurred a few times. The genes are TRBV28 and TRBJ2-6; 8 bases line up with TRBD1. The CDR3 covers 21 residues. V gave up 1 base and J gave up 0 bases; unmatched junction bases: 14. The germline V gene encodes CDR1 MDHEN and CDR2 SYDVKM. CDR3 sequence reads: CASSLSRPRGRYSSGANVLTF. The CDR3 DNA reads as TGTGCCAGCAGTTTATCGAGGCCCAGGGGGCGGTATAGCTCTGGGGCCAACGTCCTGACTTTC.

The rearrangement joins TRBV6-6 to TRBJ2-3, with 7 bases lining up with TRBD2. Germline CDR1 MNHNY, CDR2 SVGAGI (reference sequence). Trimming at V came to 3 bases and at J to 0 bases, leaving 3 bases not matched to a gene. This CDR3 region has 15 residues. The CDR3 DNA reads TGTGCCAGCAGTTATTGGGGGGGGAGCACAGATACGCAGTATTTT. This encodes CASSYWGGSTDTQYF.

This clone has only a few counts. The chain uses TRBV6-5 and TRBJ2-7; D might be TRBD2 (5 bases). From germline, CDR1 is MNHEY and CDR2 SVGAGI. This CDR3 comprises 13 residues. V lost 7 bases and J 7 bases, leaving 17 bases between the germline ends. CDR3 sequence reads: CASTAEAGREQYF. CDR3 in DNA: TGTGCCAGCACTGCTGAGGCGGGTAGGGAGCAGTACTTC.

DNA for the CDR3: TGTGCCATCAGTGACGACACAGTGAACACTGAAGCTTTCTTT. Translation: CAISDDTVNTEAFF. The V gene is TRBV10-3, the J gene TRBJ1-1; D unresolved. V was clipped by 3 bases and J by 0 bases, with 8 bases between them. The CDR3 spans 14 residues. Germline CDR1 ENHRY, CDR2 SYGVKD.

This clone was observed a few times. This chain uses TRBV15 with TRBJ2-7; possibly TRBD1 for D (5 bases). V dropped 0 bases and J dropped 4 bases, with 7 bases sitting between them. CDR3 size: 13 residues. Germline V CDR1 and CDR2: LNHNV, YYDKDF (reference sequence). CDR3 sequence (DNA): TGTGCCACCAGCAGAGATACAGGTTACGAGCAGTACTTC. Encoded protein: CATSRDTGYEQYF. The entire variable domain, with the rest obtained from reference TRBV15 and TRBJ2-7, is as follows: DAMVIQNPRYQVTQFGKPVTLSCSQTLNHNVMYWYQQKSSQAPKLLFHYYDKDFNNEADTPDNFQSRRPNTSFCFLDIRSPGLGDTAMYLCATSRDTGYEQYFGPGTRLTVT.

The V call is TRBV15, the J call TRBJ2-1; TRBD2 aligns across 8 bases. CDR1 and CDR2 (germline): LNHNV, YYDKDF (reference sequence). With 4 bases clipped from V and 10 bases from J, the junction kept 15 bases outside the gene matches. The CDR3 has 16 amino acids. The CDR3 DNA follows: TGTGCCACCAGCACCACTAGCGGCCCAAAGGTCGGGGAGCAGTTCTTC. This codes for CATSTTSGPKVGEQFF. The full variable domain, in which reference TRBV15 and TRBJ2-1 provide the parts outside the CDR3, is DAMVIQNPRYQVTQFGKPVTLSCSQTLNHNVMYWYQQKSSQAPKLLFHYYDKDFNNEADTPDNFQSRRPNTSFCFLDIRSPGLGDTAMYLCATSTTSGPKVGEQFFGPGTRLTVL.

CDR3 residues: CASTSLTLAGKSREQFF. DNA for the CDR3: TGTGCCAGCACGTCGCTCACCCTGGCGGGAAAATCGCGTGAGCAGTTCTTC. This chain links TRBV27 with TRBJ2-1; TRBD2 is a possible D gene (6 bases). V was trimmed by 7 bases and J by 9 bases, leaving 28 bases between them. The germline V gene has CDR1 MNHEY and CDR2 SMNVEV (reference sequence). The CDR3 contains 17 residues.

This clone has just a few counts. This rearrangement joins TRBV30 to TRBJ1-4, with D possibly matching TRBD1 (5 bases). Germline CDR1 GTSNPN, CDR2 SVGIG (reference sequence). V dropped 2 bases and J dropped 8 bases, with 15 bases sitting between them. The CDR3 runs 14 residues. CDR3 DNA sequence: TGTGCCTGGAGTAAACCAGGGCTAGGGGAAAAACTGTTTTTT. The encoded protein is CAWSKPGLGEKLFF.

Here the CDR3 reads CASSPLDTYNEQFF. CDR3 nucleotides: TGTGCCAGCTCACCACTGGACACCTACAATGAGCAGTTCTTC. The chain has TRBV18 and TRBJ2-1; TRBD1 is a possible D gene (5 bases). Germline CDR1 is KGHSH and CDR2 is LQKENI. V was shortened by 1 base and J by 2 bases, with 6 bases between the two germline ends. The CDR3 sequence is 14 residues long.

The V gene is TRBV5-4, the J gene TRBJ2-7; 10 bases map to TRBD2. The V gene's germline CDR1 is SGHNT and CDR2 YYREEE (reference sequence). Losses at the gene ends were 4 bases for V and 2 bases for J; bases not matched to a gene: 9. This CDR3 contains 16 residues. The DNA for the CDR3 is TGTGCCAGCAGCCCCCCGGGCAGCGGGAGGGCCTACGAGCAGTACTTC. Protein: CASSPPGSGRAYEQYF. The whole variable domain, remainder taken from reference TRBV5-4 and TRBJ2-7, is ETGVTQSPTHLIKTRGQQVTLRCSSQSGHNTVSWYQQALGQGPQFIFQYYREEENGRGNFPPRFSGLQFPNYSSELNVNALELDDSALYLCASSPPGSGRAYEQYFGPGTRLTVT.

This clone came up many times. The chain links TRBV6-4 to TRBJ2-3; 7 nucleotides agree with TRBD2. The V gene's germline CDR1 is MRHNA and CDR2 SNTAGT. V shed 2 bases, J shed 2 bases, and the junction held 4 bases outside the gene matches. The CDR3 has 15 amino acids. The DNA of the CDR3 is TGTGCCAGCAGTGACGGGCTAGCGGACACAGATACGCAGTATTTT. This sequence encodes CASSDGLADTDTQYF.

This clone was picked up a small number of times. The chain has TRBV20-1 and TRBJ2-3, with D unclear. Germline values: CDR1 DFQATT, CDR2 SNEGSKA (reference sequence). The CDR3 runs 11 residues. V dropped 1 base and J dropped 14 bases, with 13 bases sitting between them. The chain's CDR3 is CSARGLEVLYF. For the CDR3, the DNA is TGCAGTGCTAGAGGTCTCGAGGTGTTGTATTTT.

The chain couples TRBV4-1 to TRBJ2-7; 7 bases are a match to TRBD2. Germline V gives CDR1 MGHRA, CDR2 YSYEKL. V was pared by 0 bases and J by 5 bases, with 10 bases of the junction left unmatched. This CDR3 has 16 residues. The DNA for the CDR3 is TGCGCCAGCAGCCAAGATCTGGGCGGGAGAGGTAACGAGCAGTACTTC. Encoded protein: CASSQDLGGRGNEQYF.

This sequence joins TRBV6-1 and TRBJ2-5; 8 positions agree with TRBD2. V lost 10 bases and J lost 11; bases outside the gene matches: 18. The CDR3 runs to 14 residues. CDR1 and CDR2 (germline): MNHNS, SASEGT. CDR3 nucleotide sequence: TGTGCCACCCCGTCGCGGGCGGGAGGAGGGGAGCAGTACTTC. It specifies CATPSRAGGGEQYF.

The chain links TRBV6-5 to TRBJ2-5; 8 nucleotides line up with TRBD1. This CDR3 contains 15 residues. Trimming took 2 bases from V and 4 from J; bases not matched to a gene: 6. Per germline, CDR1 MNHEY and CDR2 SVGAGI. The CDR3, as DNA: TGTGCCAGCAGTTACCCCGCCGGGACAGGAGAGACCCAGTACTTC. This translates into CASSYPAGTGETQYF.

The chain employs TRBV6-5 and TRBJ1-1; a weak D match, TRBD1 (5 bases). The germline V gene has CDR1 MNHEY and CDR2 SVGAGI. Trimming pared 6 bases from V and 1 base from J, leaving 9 bases between. The CDR3 length is 13 residues. The CDR3 sequence is CASRPGGNTEAFF. The CDR3 coding sequence is TGTGCCAGCAGGCCCGGGGGGAACACTGAAGCTTTCTTT.

The table lists this clone with a count of one. The V and J genes are TRBV30 and TRBJ2-5, with D unresolved. The J call is in doubt because the DNA end fits TRBJ2-7 better. Germline-derived CDR1 and CDR2 are GTSNPN and SVGIG (reference sequence). CDR3 length: 14 amino acids. CDR3: CAWSVRRHTYEQYF. For the CDR3, the DNA is TGTGCCTGGAGTGTACGTAGACACACCTACGAGCAGTACTTC.

This clone was seen only once. This chain links TRBV30 with TRBJ2-2, with 8 nucleotides matching TRBD2. CDR1 is GTSNPN, CDR2 SVGIG, per germline (reference sequence). The CDR3 consists of 17 residues. The V gene end was trimmed by 2 bases and the J gene end by 7 bases; junction bases not matched to a gene: 15. CDR3 sequence (DNA): TGTGCCTGGAGTAACCCTCTCCCCGGGGGGGCTGGCGGGGAGCTGTTTTTT. Encoded protein: CAWSNPLPGGAGGELFF. The full variable domain, completed using reference TRBV30 and TRBJ2-2, is SQTIHQWPATLVQPVGSPLSLECTVEGTSNPNLYWYRQAAGRGLQLLFYSVGIGQISSEVPQNLSASRPQDRQFILSSKKLLLSDSGFYLCAWSNPLPGGAGGELFFGEGSRLTVL.

The chain joins TRBV6-1 to TRBJ1-2, with a tentative D call TRBD1 (5 bases). CDR3 size: 14 residues. Germline lookup yields CDR1 MNHNS and CDR2 SASEGT. Trimming removed 7 bases at V and 6 bases at J, with 18 bases between. The CDR3 loop is CASNAGRRDDGYTF. Written as DNA, the CDR3 is TGTGCCAGCAACGCGGGACGGAGGGACGATGGCTACACCTTC.

The rearrangement uses TRBV6-5 and TRBJ2-5; TRBD2 aligns across 7 bases. Germline V gene lookup returns CDR1 MNHEY and CDR2 SVGAGI. V lost 11 bases and J lost 6; bases outside the gene matches: 6. This CDR3 has 11 residues. Here the CDR3 DNA reads TGTGCCTCAACGGGGGGAAAGACCCAGTACTTC. Residues: CASTGGKTQYF.